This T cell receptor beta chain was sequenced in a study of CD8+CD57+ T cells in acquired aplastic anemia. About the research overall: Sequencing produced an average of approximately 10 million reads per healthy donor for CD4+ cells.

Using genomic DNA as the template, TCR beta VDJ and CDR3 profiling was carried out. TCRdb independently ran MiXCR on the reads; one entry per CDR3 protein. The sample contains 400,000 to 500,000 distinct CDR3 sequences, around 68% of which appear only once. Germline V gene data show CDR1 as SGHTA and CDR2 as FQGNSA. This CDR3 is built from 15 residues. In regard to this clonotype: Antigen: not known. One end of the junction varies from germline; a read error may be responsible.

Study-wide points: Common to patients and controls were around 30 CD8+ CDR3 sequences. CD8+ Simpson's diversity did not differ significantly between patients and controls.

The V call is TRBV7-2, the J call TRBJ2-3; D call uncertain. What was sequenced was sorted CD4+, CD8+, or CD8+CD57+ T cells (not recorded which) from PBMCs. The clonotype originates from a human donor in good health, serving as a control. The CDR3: CASSRPWVYPYTLYF. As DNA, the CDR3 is TGTGCCAGCAGCCGTCCTTGGGTTTATCCATACACGCTGTATTTT.